The 28 T cell receptor beta chains presented below share a single source sample, sequenced in a study of cytomegalovirus exposure and HLA in healthy donors (dated by TCRdb to 2015 to 2018). The library was obtained by the immunoSEQ multiplex PCR assay. For the multiplex PCR, a mixture combining 60 forward primers for TCR Vbeta segments and 13 reverse primers for TCR Jbeta segments was used. What TCRdb holds here is the immuneACCESS table cut down to in-frame rearrangements. Part of the clones is not present; checked against another copy, under half of the missing clones reflect an unresolved V gene, and the others are unexplained. Here the sample has 160,000 or so clones; approximately 79% occur a single time. The top ten constitute roughly 5.8% of the sample. Sequencing was done on a sample of PBMCs. The receptor source for this set is a man aged 40-49 years in good health and CMV-seropositive.

V and J are TRBV19 and TRBJ2-7; 9 bases fit TRBD2. The CDR3 spans 14 residues. J was trimmed by 4 bases and V by 9 bases; bases with no gene match: 10. The V gene's germline CDR1 is LNHDA and CDR2 SQIVND (reference sequence). CDR3 DNA: TGTGCCAGCCTGAATAGCGGGAGTGGTTACGAGCAGTACTTC. It is translated as CASLNSGSGYEQYF.

The CDR3 DNA reads TGCGCCAGCAGCTTAGCGGGAGGGCCTAATGAGCAGTTCTTC. Translated: CASSLAGGPNEQFF. The V and J genes are TRBV5-1 and TRBJ2-1, with 10 bases lining up with TRBD2. Per germline, CDR1 SGHRS and CDR2 YFSETQ. The CDR3 sequence is 14 residues long. Germline trimming cut 2 bases from V and 7 bases from J; bases unmatched to any gene: 3.

V is TRBV4-1 and J is TRBJ2-3; D is ambiguous. Trimming shortened V by 0 bases and J by 2 bases, and 6 bases separated the two germline ends. CDR3 length: 14 residues. Germline CDR1 is MGHRA and CDR2 is YSYEKL. The CDR3: CASSQDELTDTQYF. CDR3 DNA sequence: TGCGCCAGCAGCCAAGATGAACTCACAGATACGCAGTATTTT.

The V gene is TRBV27, the J gene TRBJ2-7; a weak D match, TRBD2 (6 bases). This CDR3 is 14 amino acids long. The germline gives CDR1 MNHEY, CDR2 SMNVEV (reference sequence). V gave up 4 bases and J gave up 4 bases, with 14 bases separating them. CDR3 in amino acids: CASSSRAGTYEQYF. The DNA for the CDR3 is TGTGCCAGCAGTTCGAGAGCGGGCACTTACGAGCAGTACTTC.

The CDR3 DNA is TGTGCCAGTAGTTTCCGGGACAGGGGGATGTACGAGCAGTACTTC. Residues: CASSFRDRGMYEQYF. V gene TRBV19 combines with J gene TRBJ2-7; 11 bases are a match to TRBD1. The CDR3 runs to 15 residues. CDR1 and CDR2 (germline): LNHDA, SQIVND (reference sequence). V shed 5 bases, J shed 4 bases, and the junction held 7 bases outside the gene matches.

V and J are TRBV7-9 and TRBJ1-4, with 7 bases identical to TRBD1. V gave up 3 bases and J gave up 3 bases; unmatched junction bases: 7. The CDR3 has 16 residues. In germline, CDR1 is SEHNR, CDR2 FQNEAQ (reference sequence). CDR3 residues: CASSFSRDSPNEKLFF. CDR3 in DNA: TGTGCCAGCAGCTTTTCGAGGGACAGCCCTAATGAAAAACTGTTTTTT.

The chain has TRBV4-2 and TRBJ2-3; 10 positions match TRBD2. Losses at the gene ends were 1 base for V and 12 bases for J; bases not matched to a gene: 10. The CDR3 is 15 residues long. The germline gives CDR1 LGHNA, CDR2 YNFKEQ. The CDR3 coding sequence is TGTGCCAGCAGCCAAGTCACTAGCGGGATCCCCTTCCAGTATTTT. Protein sequence: CASSQVTSGIPFQYF.

The genes are TRBV10-3 and TRBJ2-7; D not resolved. The CDR3 extends over 13 amino acids. The germline V gene has CDR1 ENHRY and CDR2 SYGVKD. Trimming took 7 bases from V and 2 from J, leaving 12 bases between them. CDR3 in amino acids: CAITGRPTYEQYF. As DNA, the CDR3 is TGTGCCATCACAGGCAGGCCTACCTACGAGCAGTACTTC.

This clone showed up just once. This rearrangement joins TRBV30 to TRBJ2-3; 9 positions match TRBD2. Losses at the gene ends were 1 base for V and 3 bases for J; bases not matched to a gene: 5. This CDR3 is 15 amino acids long. CDR1 is GTSNPN, CDR2 SVGIG, per germline (reference sequence). The chain's CDR3 is CAWSGAGGRTDTQYF. CDR3 DNA sequence: TGTGCCTGGAGTGGGGCGGGAGGGAGAACAGATACGCAGTATTTT.

The chain recombines TRBV15 with TRBJ1-1, with D maybe TRBD1 (6 bases). This CDR3 is 15 amino acids long. Germline V gives CDR1 LNHNV, CDR2 YYDKDF (reference sequence). Trimming pared 0 bases from V and 5 bases from J, leaving 13 bases between. The CDR3 nucleotides are TGTGCCACCAGCAGAGATGCGGGGGGGCGAACTGAAGCTTTCTTT. Its translation is CATSRDAGGRTEAFF.

This sequence joins TRBV19 and TRBJ1-5; D perhaps matches TRBD1 (6 bases). The CDR3 is 13 amino acids. V was trimmed by 4 bases and J by 2 bases, leaving 6 bases between them. Germline V CDR1 and CDR2: LNHDA, SQIVND (reference sequence). The CDR3 DNA reads as TGTGCCAGTAGTAGACAGGGCAATCAGCCCCAGCATTTT. Its protein product is CASSRQGNQPQHF. Drawing the rest from reference TRBV19 and TRBJ1-5, the complete variable domain is DGGITQSPKYLFRKEGQNVTLSCEQNLNHDAMYWYRQDPGQGLRLIYYSQIVNDFQKGDIAEGYSVSREKKESFPLTVTSAQKNPTAFYLCASSRQGNQPQHFGDGTRLSIL.

Only a few counts were recorded for this clone. This chain connects TRBV10-1 to TRBJ2-1; 14 nucleotides align to TRBD2. The CDR3 runs 20 residues. The germline V gene encodes CDR1 WNHNN and CDR2 SYGVQD (reference sequence). J gave up 1 base and V 0 bases, and 8 bases lay outside the gene matches. The CDR3 sequence is CASSESMGTSGSSSYNEQFF. CDR3 nucleotides: TGCGCCAGCAGTGAGTCGATGGGGACTAGCGGGAGTTCGTCCTACAATGAGCAGTTCTTC.

The rearrangement joins TRBV5-1 to TRBJ2-1, with 8 bases matching TRBD1. Trimming removed 4 bases from V and 1 base from J; junction bases left unmatched: 4. CDR1 is SGHRS, CDR2 YFSETQ, per germline. The CDR3 covers 15 residues. CDR3 amino acids: CASSRGQGSYNEQFF. CDR3 coding DNA: TGCGCCAGCAGCAGAGGACAGGGTTCCTACAATGAGCAGTTCTTC.

The V gene is TRBV23-1, the J gene TRBJ2-1; no reliable D call. TRBV23-1 is marked as an open reading frame, function uncertain. V shed 0 bases and J shed 4 bases, with 13 bases lying between them. This CDR3 comprises 16 residues. CDR3 nucleotide sequence: TGCGCCAGCAGTCAATCGTATGAGCGCCCTTACAATGAGCAGTTCTTC. This sequence encodes CASSQSYERPYNEQFF.

The chain carries TRBV4-1 and TRBJ1-5; the match to TRBD1 covers 8 bases. CDR1 is MGHRA, CDR2 YSYEKL, per germline. The ends lost 3 bases at V and 3 bases at J; junction bases unmatched: 4. There are 15 residues in the CDR3. Here the CDR3 reads CASSQQGANNQPQHF. The CDR3 coding sequence is TGCGCCAGCAGCCAGCAGGGGGCGAACAATCAGCCCCAGCATTTT.

The chain is built from TRBV5-1 and TRBJ2-1; 8 bases agree with TRBD2. The CDR3 totals 16 residues. J lost 4 bases, V lost 0 bases, and 6 bases had no gene match. Germline V gene data show CDR1 as SGHRS and CDR2 as YFSETQ. The DNA for the CDR3 is TGCGCCAGCAGCTTGGGGTTTCAGCGGGGGTACAATGAGCAGTTCTTC. It encodes CASSLGFQRGYNEQFF.

This sequence joins TRBV19 and TRBJ1-6, with 10 positions matching TRBD1. Germline V CDR1 and CDR2: LNHDA, SQIVND (reference sequence). Unmatched junction bases numbered 2, after V lost 6 bases and J lost 0 bases. The CDR3 is made up of 16 amino acids. The CDR3 DNA is TGTGCCAGTAGGGGACAGGGGAGCTCCTATAATTCACCCCTCCACTTT. Translated: CASRGQGSSYNSPLHF.

The CDR3 loop reads CASSLWLLGVENEQFF. CDR3 nucleotides: TGCGCCAGCAGCTTATGGCTACTAGGAGTGGAAAATGAGCAGTTCTTC. This chain uses TRBV5-1 with TRBJ2-1; possible D gene TRBD2, 5 bases. Trimming shortened V by 2 bases and J by 7 bases, and 19 bases separated the two germline ends. The length of the CDR3 is 16 residues. Germline V gene lookup returns CDR1 SGHRS and CDR2 YFSETQ.

The chain couples TRBV19 to TRBJ2-3; 9 bases match TRBD1. The CDR3 sequence is 19 residues long. J was trimmed by 3 bases and V by 3 bases; bases with no gene match: 16. Per germline, CDR1 LNHDA and CDR2 SQIVND (reference sequence). CDR3 in DNA: TGTGCCAGTAGTATGCTTGGGACAGGGTTTTTTGGAAGGACAGATACGCAGTATTTT. Translation: CASSMLGTGFFGRTDTQYF.

Only a few counts were recorded for this clone. The chain uses TRBV5-1 and TRBJ2-7, with TRBD2 identical over 10 bases. Germline V gives CDR1 SGHRS, CDR2 YFSETQ. There are 15 residues in the CDR3. J gave up 4 bases and V 5 bases, and 9 bases lay outside the gene matches. DNA of the CDR3: TGCGCCAGCAGTCACCCGGGACTAGCGATTTACGAGCAGTACTTC. Translated, it gives CASSHPGLAIYEQYF.

The rearrangement joins TRBV21-1 to TRBJ2-7; no check of the table's D call, TRBD1, against the DNA was made. TRBV21-1 is designated a pseudogene. The CDR3 consists of 15 residues. CDR3 DNA: TGTGCCAGCAGCAAACCGAGTCAGGGGAACCCCGAGCAGTACTTC. It is translated as CASSKPSQGNPEQYF.

The rearrangement links TRBV5-8 to TRBJ1-2; D possibly corresponds to TRBD1 (5 bases). Germline CDR1 is SGHTS and CDR2 is YDEGEE. The CDR3 is 14 residues long. The V gene lost 1 base and the J gene lost 8 bases, with 15 bases spanning the gap. CDR3 DNA: TGTGCCAGCAGCTTGTTCGCCAGGGCGGGGGGCTACACCTTC. Protein: CASSLFARAGGYTF.

The chain links TRBV5-1 to TRBJ2-1; D gene unclear. Germline CDR1 SGHRS, CDR2 YFSETQ. The V end was cut by 7 bases, the J end by 2 bases, with 13 bases between. The CDR3 contains 14 residues. The CDR3 nucleotides read TGCGCCAGCCAACTCGTCCCAACCTACAATGAGCAGTTCTTC. Protein product: CASQLVPTYNEQFF. Looking up the rest from reference TRBV5-1 and TRBJ2-1 gives the full variable domain: KAGVTQTPRYLIKTRGQQVTLSCSPISGHRSVSWYQQTPGQGLQFLFEYFSETQRNKGNFPGRFSGRQFSNSRSEMNVSTLELGDSALYLCASQLVPTYNEQFFGPGTRLTVL.

The J gene is TRBJ1-1, the V gene TRBV29-1, with D perhaps matching TRBD1 (5 bases). The CDR3 spans 13 residues. Trimming shortened V by 4 bases and J by 2 bases, and 11 bases separated the two germline ends. CDR1 is SQVTM and CDR2 is ANQGSEA in the germline V gene. CDR3 nucleotides: TGCAGCGTTGCCCCCCAGGGTAACACTGAAGCTTTCTTT. Translation: CSVAPQGNTEAFF.

Details on this clone: A junction boundary mismatches the germline segment, possibly from a read error. The V and J genes are TRBV7-9 and TRBJ2-1; possible D gene TRBD1, 6 bases. Germline-derived CDR1 and CDR2 are SEHNR and FQNEAQ (reference sequence). The CDR3 length is 13 residues. This CDR3 reads CSSSFQGFDEQFF. The CDR3 DNA is TGTTCCAGCAGCTTCCAGGGGTTCGATGAGCAGTTCTTC.

There are a few counts of this clone. The chain employs TRBV7-9 and TRBJ2-4, with a tentative D call TRBD1 (6 bases). The CDR3 spans 15 residues. The ends were cut back, 5 bases at V and 0 bases at J, with 11 bases in the middle. The germline CDR1 and CDR2 sequences are SEHNR and FQNEAQ (reference sequence). CDR3 DNA: TGTGCCAGCAGCCTAGGGGACATAGCCAAAAACATTCAGTACTTC. It yields the protein CASSLGDIAKNIQYF.

The V and J genes are TRBV5-1 and TRBJ2-2; TRBD2 aligns across 12 bases. J lost 6 bases, V lost 0 bases, and 3 bases had no gene match. CDR1 and CDR2 (germline): SGHRS, YFSETQ. CDR3 size: 16 residues. CDR3 sequence (DNA): TGCGCCAGCAGCTTGGTGACTAGCGGGAGTCCCGGGGAGCTGTTTTTT. It specifies CASSLVTSGSPGELFF.

The gene calls are TRBV15 and TRBJ1-5; D is uncertain. CDR1 and CDR2 from the germline V gene are LNHNV and YYDKDF (reference sequence). V lost 3 bases and J 10 bases, leaving 22 bases between the germline ends. CDR3 length equals 16 residues. In DNA, the CDR3 is TGTGCCACCAGCAGCCGGGGTCGGAGGACCCTACTACCCCAGCATTTT. As protein: CATSSRGRRTLLPQHF.